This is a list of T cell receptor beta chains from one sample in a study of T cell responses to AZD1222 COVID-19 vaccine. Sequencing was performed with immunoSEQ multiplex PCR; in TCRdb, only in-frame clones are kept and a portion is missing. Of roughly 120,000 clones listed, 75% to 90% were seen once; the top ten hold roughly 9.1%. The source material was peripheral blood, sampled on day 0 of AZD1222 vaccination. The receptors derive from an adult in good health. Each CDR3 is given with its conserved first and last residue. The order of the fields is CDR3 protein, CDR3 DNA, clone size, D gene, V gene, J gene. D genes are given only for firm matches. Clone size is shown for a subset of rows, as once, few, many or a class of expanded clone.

CAWSPGEETQYF	TGTGCCTGGAGTCCCGGGGAAGAGACCCAGTACTTC	few	.	TRBV30	TRBJ2-5
CASSLEAVPDSPLHF	TGTGCCAGCAGCTTAGAAGCAGTCCCAGATTCACCCCTCCACTTT	.	.	TRBV7-2	TRBJ1-6
CASSLNRGVYF	TGTGCCAGCAGTTTAAACAGGGGAGTCTACTTC	.	TRBD1	TRBV12-3/TRBV12-4	TRBJ1-2
CASSLEPTGIRGYTF	TGTGCCAGCAGCTTGGAACCGACAGGGATAAGGGGCTACACCTTC	.	TRBD1	TRBV5-5	TRBJ1-2
CASQTERSSSHEQFF	TGTGCCAGCCAAACGGAACGAAGTTCTAGCCATGAGCAGTTCTTC	.	.	TRBV7-8	TRBJ2-1
CASSSDLNNEQFF	TGCGCCAGCAGCTCTGACTTAAACAATGAGCAGTTCTTC	.	.	TRBV5-1	TRBJ2-1
CASSSYNRARGVQHF	TGTGCCAGCAGCTCCTATAACAGGGCACGGGGGGTCCAGCATTTT	.	.	TRBV28	TRBJ1-5
CASSLEAGGFYNEQFF	TGTGCCAGCAGCTTAGAGGCGGGAGGATTCTACAATGAGCAGTTCTTC	.	TRBD2	TRBV7-2	TRBJ2-1
CASSSAAGRGFEQYF	TGTGCCAGCAGTTCCGCGGCGGGGAGGGGATTCGAGCAGTACTTC	.	TRBD2	TRBV28	TRBJ2-7
CASSLALSGTAYEKLFF	TGTGCCAGCAGCTTAGCTTTGTCCGGGACAGCCTATGAAAAACTGTTTTTT	.	TRBD1	TRBV7-6	TRBJ1-4
CASSYSPGQGYGYTF	TGTGCCAGCAGTTACTCCCCGGGACAGGGGTATGGCTACACCTTC	once	TRBD1	TRBV6-5	TRBJ1-2
CASSFTGTLREQFF	TGTGCCAGCAGCTTTACGGGGACCTTAAGGGAGCAGTTCTTC	.	.	TRBV7-9	TRBJ2-1
CASSTSGGLVPQHF	TGTGCCAGTAGTACCTCGGGGGGGTTGGTACCCCAGCATTTT	.	.	TRBV19	TRBJ1-5
CASSAGVVLDSYEQYF	TGTGCCAGCAGCGCTGGGGTCGTACTGGACTCCTACGAGCAGTACTTC	few	.	TRBV11-2	TRBJ2-7
CAWSSDTLLYSNQPQHF	TGTGCCTGGAGCTCGGACACCTTACTTTATAGCAATCAGCCCCAGCATTTT	few	.	TRBV30	TRBJ1-5
CASSFSGPTSGNYGYTF	TGTGCCAGCAGTTTTAGTGGTCCCACTAGCGGAAACTATGGCTACACCTTC	.	.	TRBV28	TRBJ1-2
CASSLAEEQVWNEQFF	TGTGCCAGCAGCTTGGCCGAGGAACAGGTGTGGAATGAGCAGTTCTTC	.	.	TRBV5-4	TRBJ2-1
CASSLGQGAKKLFF	TGTGCCAGCAGCCTCGGACAGGGGGCGAAGAAACTGTTTTTT	once	TRBD1	TRBV7-2	TRBJ1-4
CASSQTYSGNTIYF	TGTGCCAGCAGCCAAACTTACTCTGGAAACACCATATATTTT	medium-sized	.	TRBV3-1/TRBV3-2	TRBJ1-3
CASSRDRGYGYTF	TGTGCCAGTAGCAGAGACAGGGGCTATGGCTACACCTTC	.	TRBD1	TRBV19	TRBJ1-2
CASSPQDTEAFF	TGTGCCAGCAGTCCCCAGGACACTGAAGCTTTCTTT	.	.	TRBV12-3/TRBV12-4	TRBJ1-1
CASSLSYQETQYF	TGTGCCAGCAGTTTATCGTACCAAGAGACCCAGTACTTC	.	.	TRBV27	TRBJ2-5
CASSFYTGTFGNEQFF	TGTGCCAGCAGCTTCTACACCGGGACTTTTGGCAATGAGCAGTTCTTC	.	.	TRBV11-2	TRBJ2-1
CASSQMLAGINEQFF	TGTGCCAGCAGCCAAATGCTAGCGGGAATCAATGAGCAGTTCTTC	.	TRBD2	TRBV3-1/TRBV3-2	TRBJ2-1
CASSQAGLAWFF	TGTGCCAGCAGCCAAGCCGGACTAGCCTGGTTCTTC	.	TRBD2	TRBV3-1/TRBV3-2	TRBJ2-1
CASSLERYEQFF	TGTGCCAGCAGCTTAGAACGCTATGAGCAGTTCTTC	few	.	TRBV11-2	TRBJ2-1
CATSDPNYEQYF	TGTGCCACCAGTGACCCAAACTACGAGCAGTACTTC	.	.	TRBV24-1	TRBJ2-7
CASSPDYPRGDLVNEQFF	TGTGCCAGCAGTCCGGACTACCCGAGGGGGGATTTGGTCAATGAGCAGTTCTTC	few	.	TRBV6-6	TRBJ2-1
CASTSPMAKSRDTIYF	TGTGCCAGCACTAGCCCGATGGCAAAGTCAAGAGACACCATATATTTT	.	.	TRBV5-5	TRBJ1-3
CASSVDVGNYGYTF	TGTGCCAGCAGCGTAGATGTGGGGAACTATGGCTACACCTTC	.	.	TRBV9	TRBJ1-2